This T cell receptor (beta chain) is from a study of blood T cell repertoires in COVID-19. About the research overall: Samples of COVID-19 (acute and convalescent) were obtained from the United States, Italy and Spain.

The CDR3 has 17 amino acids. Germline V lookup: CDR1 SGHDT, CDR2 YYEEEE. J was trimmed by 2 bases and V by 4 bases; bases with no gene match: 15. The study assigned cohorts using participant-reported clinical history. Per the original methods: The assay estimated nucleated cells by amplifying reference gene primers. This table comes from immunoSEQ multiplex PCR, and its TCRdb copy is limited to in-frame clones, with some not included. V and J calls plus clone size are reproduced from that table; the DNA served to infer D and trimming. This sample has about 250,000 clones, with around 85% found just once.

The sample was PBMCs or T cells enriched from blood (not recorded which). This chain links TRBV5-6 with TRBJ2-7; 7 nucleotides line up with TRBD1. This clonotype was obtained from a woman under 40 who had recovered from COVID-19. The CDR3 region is CASSRGPTRDSTYEQYF. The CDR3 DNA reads TGTGCCAGCAGCCGGGGCCCCACCCGGGACAGCACCTACGAGCAGTACTTC.